The 10 T cell receptor beta chains presented below share a single source sample, sequenced in a study of vaccination and CD4 T cells after COVID-19. Sequenced with the Oncomine TCR Beta short-read assay was DNA taken from cultured CD4+ T cells. TCRdb redid the calling of the PCR reads with MiXCR, one entry per CDR3 protein. This sample has 15,000 to 17,000 distinct CDR3 sequences; 52% occur once, and the top ten carry over 11%. Described treatment: roughly 11-day PBMC culture with coronavirus spike peptide pools or control peptides (ViraFEST assay). Their target antigens are unknown. Sequencing was carried out using CD4+ T cells from blood, cultured in vitro. The receptors originated from a human donor who had recovered from COVID-19.

This chain joins TRBV28 and TRBJ1-1; a weak D match, TRBD1 (6 bases). Germline lookup yields CDR1 MDHEN and CDR2 SYDVKM. V lost 3 bases and J lost 4, with 15 bases in between. The CDR3 is 15 amino acids. The CDR3 loop reads CASSFSTRGRTEAFF. The DNA for the CDR3 is TGTGCCAGCAGTTTCTCCACCAGGGGTCGCACTGAAGCTTTCTTT. Filled out from reference TRBV28 and TRBJ1-1, the complete variable domain reads DVKVTQSSRYLVKRTGEKVFLECVQDMDHENMFWYRQDPGLGLRLIYFSYDVKMKEKGDIPEGYSVSREKKERFSLILESASTNQTSMYLCASSFSTRGRTEAFFGQGTRLTVV.

The rearrangement uses TRBV30 and TRBJ2-3; TRBD2 aligns across 7 bases. Germline values: CDR1 GTSNPN, CDR2 SVGIG (reference sequence). With 3 bases clipped from V and 1 base from J, the junction kept 10 bases outside the gene matches. The length of the CDR3 is 16 residues. CDR3 in DNA: TGTGCCTGGAGCCGATATGGAAGCGGGGGCACAGATACGCAGTATTTT. Residues: CAWSRYGSGGTDTQYF.

V usage is TRBV20-1 and J usage is TRBJ1-2, with D perhaps matching TRBD1 (5 bases). V was clipped by 5 bases and J by 3 bases, with 13 bases between them. Germline assignment: CDR1 DFQATT and CDR2 SNEGSKA (reference sequence). CDR3 size: 13 residues. CDR3 sequence (DNA): TGCAGTGCTGGTGCCCAGGGTCACTATGGCTACACCTTC. Its translation: CSAGAQGHYGYTF.

The chain combines TRBV6-2 or TRBV6-3 with TRBJ2-7; D not certain. V was cut by 6 bases and J by 2 bases, with 5 bases left in between. Germline CDR1 reads MNHEY; CDR2 reads SVGEGT. The CDR3 has 11 residues. This chain's CDR3 is CASSPAYEQYF. The CDR3 DNA reads as TGTGCCAGCAGCCCTGCCTACGAGCAGTACTTC.

The chain couples TRBV20-1 to TRBJ1-6; D uncertain. The germline V gene encodes CDR1 DFQATT and CDR2 SNEGSKA (reference sequence). The CDR3 is 14 residues long. Trimming took off 3 bases at V and 5 bases at J, with 11 bases between the two ends. The CDR3 loop reads CSASEAGDNSPLHF. The CDR3 nucleotides are TGCAGTGCTAGTGAGGCAGGAGATAATTCACCCCTCCACTTT.

This chain links TRBV28 with TRBJ1-2; 8 bases are a match to TRBD1. The germline CDR1 and CDR2 sequences are MDHEN and SYDVKM. Germline trimming cut 10 bases from V and 11 bases from J; bases unmatched to any gene: 12. The CDR3 runs to 12 residues. CDR3 sequence: CANQDREKRYTF. In DNA, the CDR3 is TGTGCCAACCAGGACAGGGAAAAGAGATACACCTTC.

V usage is TRBV20-1 and J usage is TRBJ1-2; D gene unclear. Trimming removed 0 bases from V and 8 bases from J, with 19 bases in between. There are 15 residues in the CDR3. Germline V gene lookup returns CDR1 DFQATT and CDR2 SNEGSKA (reference sequence). The CDR3 DNA reads TGCAGTGCTAGAGAATTCTACACCGCCCGCTCGGGCTACACCTTC. Its translation: CSAREFYTARSGYTF.

V gene TRBV15 combines with J gene TRBJ2-3; the match to TRBD1 covers 10 bases. The V gene's germline CDR1 is LNHNV and CDR2 YYDKDF (reference sequence). The V segment lost 2 bases and the J segment 3 bases; nucleotides outside the gene matches: 5. CDR3 length: 16 residues. For the CDR3, the DNA is TGTGCCACCAGCAGATCGACAGGGGGCTGGACAGATACGCAGTATTTT. This codes for CATSRSTGGWTDTQYF.

This clonotype showed up just a few times. The V gene is TRBV2, the J gene TRBJ2-3; possible D gene TRBD1, 6 bases. CDR1 is SNHLY, CDR2 FYNNEI, per germline. The CDR3 runs to 14 residues. Trimming took off 5 bases at V and 1 base at J, with 10 bases between the two ends. The CDR3 region is CASSHRARTDTQYF. In nucleotides, the CDR3 is TGTGCCAGCAGTCACAGGGCGCGCACAGATACGCAGTATTTT. The complete variable domain, with remaining parts taken from reference TRBV2 and TRBJ2-3, reads EPEVTQTPSHQVTQMGQEVILRCVPISNHLYFYWYRQILGQKVEFLVSFYNNEISEKSEIFDDQFSVERPDGSNFTLKIRSTKLEDSAMYFCASSHRARTDTQYFGPGTRLTVL.

CDR3 DNA: TGCAGTGCTTGGACTAGCGGGACTAGCACAGATACGCAGTATTTT. This gives the protein CSAWTSGTSTDTQYF. The gene calls are TRBV20-1 and TRBJ2-3; 12 bases agree with TRBD2. V was clipped by 5 bases and J by 0 bases; unmatched bases: 3. The CDR3 loop spans 15 amino acids. Per the germline V gene, CDR1 is DFQATT and CDR2 is SNEGSKA (reference sequence).